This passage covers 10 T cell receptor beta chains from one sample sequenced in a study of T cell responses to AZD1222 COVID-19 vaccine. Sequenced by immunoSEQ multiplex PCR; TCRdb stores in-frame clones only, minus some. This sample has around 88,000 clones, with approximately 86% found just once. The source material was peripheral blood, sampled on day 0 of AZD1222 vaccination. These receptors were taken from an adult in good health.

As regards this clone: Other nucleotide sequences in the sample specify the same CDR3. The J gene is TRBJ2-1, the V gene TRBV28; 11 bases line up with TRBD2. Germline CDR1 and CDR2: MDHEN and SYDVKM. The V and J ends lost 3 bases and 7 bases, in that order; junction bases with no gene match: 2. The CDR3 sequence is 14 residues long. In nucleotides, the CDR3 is TGTGCCAGCAGTTTTAGCGGGAGGGGGAATGAGCAGTTCTTC. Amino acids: CASSFSGRGNEQFF.

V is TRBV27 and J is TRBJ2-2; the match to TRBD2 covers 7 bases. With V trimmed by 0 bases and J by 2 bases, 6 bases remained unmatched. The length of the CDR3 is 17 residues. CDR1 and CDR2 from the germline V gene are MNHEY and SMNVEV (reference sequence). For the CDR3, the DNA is TGTGCCAGCAGTTTATCGACCCGGGGGGTCAACACCGGGGAGCTGTTTTTT. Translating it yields CASSLSTRGVNTGELFF.

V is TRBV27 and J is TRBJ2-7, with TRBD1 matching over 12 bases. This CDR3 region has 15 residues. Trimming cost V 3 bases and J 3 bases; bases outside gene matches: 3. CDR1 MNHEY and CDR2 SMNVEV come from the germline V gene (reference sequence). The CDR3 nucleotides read TGTGCCAGCAGTTTGGGGACAGGGGGCATCTACGAGCAGTACTTC. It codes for CASSLGTGGIYEQYF.

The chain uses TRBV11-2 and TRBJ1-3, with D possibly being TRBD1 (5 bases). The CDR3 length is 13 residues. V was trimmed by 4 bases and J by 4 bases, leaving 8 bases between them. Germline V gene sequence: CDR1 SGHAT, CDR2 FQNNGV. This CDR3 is CASSSRTGNTIYF. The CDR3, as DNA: TGTGCCAGCAGCTCAAGGACAGGAAACACCATATATTTT.

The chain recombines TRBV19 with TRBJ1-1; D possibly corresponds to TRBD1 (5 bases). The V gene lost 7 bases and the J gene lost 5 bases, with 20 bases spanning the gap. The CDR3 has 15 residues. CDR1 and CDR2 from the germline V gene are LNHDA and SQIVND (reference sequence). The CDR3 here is CASTPGPGRKTEAFF. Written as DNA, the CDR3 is TGTGCCAGTACCCCCGGGCCGGGGCGGAAGACTGAAGCTTTCTTT.

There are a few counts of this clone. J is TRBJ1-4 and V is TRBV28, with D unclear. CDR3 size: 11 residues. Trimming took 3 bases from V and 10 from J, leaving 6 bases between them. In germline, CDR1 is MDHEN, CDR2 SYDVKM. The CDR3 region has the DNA TGTGCCAGCAGTTTCCGGGGAAAACTGTTTTTT. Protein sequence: CASSFRGKLFF.

CDR3 protein: CASSPRGGGGSQNTEAFF. In DNA, the CDR3 is TGTGCCAGCTCACCACGAGGAGGGGGGGGAAGCCAGAACACTGAAGCTTTCTTT. The chain employs TRBV18 and TRBJ1-1, with D tentatively TRBD1 (6 bases). CDR3 length: 18 residues. Trimming stripped 1 base from V and 1 base from J, with 19 bases between. The germline V gene encodes CDR1 KGHSH and CDR2 LQKENI.

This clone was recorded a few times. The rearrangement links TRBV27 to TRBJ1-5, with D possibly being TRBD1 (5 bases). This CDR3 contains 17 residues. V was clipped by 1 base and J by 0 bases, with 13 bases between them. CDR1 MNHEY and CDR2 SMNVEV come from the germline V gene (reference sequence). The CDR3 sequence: CASSLWGGSYSNQPQHF. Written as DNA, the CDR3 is TGTGCCAGCAGTTTATGGGGCGGGTCCTATAGCAATCAGCCCCAGCATTTT.

In DNA form, the CDR3 reads TGTGCCAGCAGCTTTAGTCTGAGGGGGTCAAGTATGAACTATGGCTACACCTTC. This sequence encodes CASSFSLRGSSMNYGYTF. J is TRBJ1-2 and V is TRBV7-2; TRBD1 might be the D (6 bases). V gave up 3 bases and J gave up 2 bases, with 22 bases separating them. The CDR3 is 18 residues long. Germline-derived CDR1 and CDR2 are SGHTA and FQGNSA. The full variable domain, with the rest looked up from reference TRBV7-2 and TRBJ1-2, is GAGVSQSPSNKVTEKGKDVELRCDPISGHTALYWYRQSLGQGLEFLIYFQGNSAPDKSGLPSDRFSAERTGGSVSTLTIQRTQQEDSAVYLCASSFSLRGSSMNYGYTFGSGTRLTVV.

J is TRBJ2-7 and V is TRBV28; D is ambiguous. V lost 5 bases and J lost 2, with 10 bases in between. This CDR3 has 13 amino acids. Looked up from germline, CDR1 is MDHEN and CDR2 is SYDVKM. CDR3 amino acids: CASSTPRAYEQYF. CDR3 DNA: TGTGCCAGCAGTACACCCAGAGCCTACGAGCAGTACTTC.